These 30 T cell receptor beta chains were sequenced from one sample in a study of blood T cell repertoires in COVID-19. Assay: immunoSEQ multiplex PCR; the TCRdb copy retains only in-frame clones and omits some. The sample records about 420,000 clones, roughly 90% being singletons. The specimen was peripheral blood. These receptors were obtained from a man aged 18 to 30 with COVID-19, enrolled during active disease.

This CDR3 is CASSPVTGEVEAFF. The CDR3 bases are TGTGCCAGCTCACCGGTGACAGGGGAGGTTGAAGCTTTCTTT. The J gene is TRBJ1-1, the V gene TRBV18; 8 nucleotides line up with TRBD1. The CDR3 is 14 amino acids. Germline V gene sequence: CDR1 KGHSH, CDR2 LQKENI. Trimming took 3 bases from V and 7 from J; bases not matched to a gene: 7.

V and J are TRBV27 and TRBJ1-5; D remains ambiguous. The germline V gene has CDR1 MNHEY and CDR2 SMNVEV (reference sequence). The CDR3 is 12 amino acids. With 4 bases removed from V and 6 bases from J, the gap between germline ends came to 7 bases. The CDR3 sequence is CASSSPSQPQHF. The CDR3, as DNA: TGTGCCAGCAGTTCCCCTAGTCAGCCCCAGCATTTT.

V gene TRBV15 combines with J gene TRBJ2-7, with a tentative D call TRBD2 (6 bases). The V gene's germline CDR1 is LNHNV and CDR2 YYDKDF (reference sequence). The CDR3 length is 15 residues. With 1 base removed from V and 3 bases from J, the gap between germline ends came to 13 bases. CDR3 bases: TGTGCCACCAGCAGAGTTCGGGAGCTCGACTACGAGCAGTACTTC. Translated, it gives CATSRVRELDYEQYF.

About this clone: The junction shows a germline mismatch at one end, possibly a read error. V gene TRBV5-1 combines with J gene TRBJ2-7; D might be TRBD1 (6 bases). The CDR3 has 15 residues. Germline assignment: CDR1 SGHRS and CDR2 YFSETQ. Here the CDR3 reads CASSLELGGSYEQYF. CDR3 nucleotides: TGCGCCAGCAGTTTGGAGTTAGGGGGTTCCTACGAGCAGTACTTC.

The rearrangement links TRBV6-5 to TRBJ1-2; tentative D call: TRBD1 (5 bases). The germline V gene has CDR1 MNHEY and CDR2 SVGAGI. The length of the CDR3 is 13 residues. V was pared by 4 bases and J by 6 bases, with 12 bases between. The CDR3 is CASSSGELDGYTF. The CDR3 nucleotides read TGTGCCAGCAGTTCGGGGGAATTGGATGGCTACACCTTC.

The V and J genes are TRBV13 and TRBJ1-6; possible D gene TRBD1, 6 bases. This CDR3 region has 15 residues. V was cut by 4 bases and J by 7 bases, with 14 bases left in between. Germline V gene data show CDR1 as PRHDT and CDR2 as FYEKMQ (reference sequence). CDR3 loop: CASSSAGVPNSPLHF. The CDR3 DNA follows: TGTGCCAGCAGCTCGGCAGGGGTTCCGAATTCACCCCTCCACTTT.

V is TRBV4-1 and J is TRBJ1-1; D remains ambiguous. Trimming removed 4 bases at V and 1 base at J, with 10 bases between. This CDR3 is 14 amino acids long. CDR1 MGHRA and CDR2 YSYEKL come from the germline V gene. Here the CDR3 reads CASSRRTENTEAFF. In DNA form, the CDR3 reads TGCGCCAGCAGCCGGAGGACGGAGAACACTGAAGCTTTCTTT.

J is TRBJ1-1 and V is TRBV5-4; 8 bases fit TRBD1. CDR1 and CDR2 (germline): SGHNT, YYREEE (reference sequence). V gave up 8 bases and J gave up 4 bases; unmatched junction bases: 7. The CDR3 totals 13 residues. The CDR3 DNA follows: TGTGCCAGTCAGGGGGCGACGTCCACTGAAGCTTTCTTT. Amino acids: CASQGATSTEAFF.

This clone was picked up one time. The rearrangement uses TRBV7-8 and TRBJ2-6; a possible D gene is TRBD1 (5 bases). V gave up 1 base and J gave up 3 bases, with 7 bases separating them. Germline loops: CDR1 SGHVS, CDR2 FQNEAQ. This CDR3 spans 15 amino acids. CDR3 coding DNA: TGTGCCAGCAGCTTAGTCAGGGTTGGGGCCAACGTCCTGACTTTC. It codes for CASSLVRVGANVLTF.

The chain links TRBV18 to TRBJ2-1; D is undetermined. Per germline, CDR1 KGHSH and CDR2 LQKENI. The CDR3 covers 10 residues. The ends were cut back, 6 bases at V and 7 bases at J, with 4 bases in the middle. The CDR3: CASSGNEQFF. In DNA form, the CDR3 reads TGTGCCAGCTCCGGGAATGAGCAGTTCTTC.

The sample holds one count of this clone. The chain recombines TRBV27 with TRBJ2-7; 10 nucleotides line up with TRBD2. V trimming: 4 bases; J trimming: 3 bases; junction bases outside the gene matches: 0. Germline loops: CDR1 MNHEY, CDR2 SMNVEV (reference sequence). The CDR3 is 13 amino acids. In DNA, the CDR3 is TGTGCCAGCAGTTGGACTAGCGGCTACGAGCAGTACTTC. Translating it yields CASSWTSGYEQYF.

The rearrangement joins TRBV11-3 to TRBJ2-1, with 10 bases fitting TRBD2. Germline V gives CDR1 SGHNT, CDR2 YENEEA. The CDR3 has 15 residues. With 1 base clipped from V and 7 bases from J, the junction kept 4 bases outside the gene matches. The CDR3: CASSLGSGRINEQFF. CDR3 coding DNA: TGTGCCAGCAGCTTAGGTAGCGGGAGGATAAATGAGCAGTTCTTC.

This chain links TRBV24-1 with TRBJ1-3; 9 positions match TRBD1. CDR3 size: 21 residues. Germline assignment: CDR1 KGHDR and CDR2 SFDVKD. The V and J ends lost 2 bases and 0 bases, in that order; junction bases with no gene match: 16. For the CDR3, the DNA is TGTGCCACCAGTGATTCCAATGGGACAGGGCCGGTCGGTGGCTCTGGAAACACCATATATTTT. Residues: CATSDSNGTGPVGGSGNTIYF.

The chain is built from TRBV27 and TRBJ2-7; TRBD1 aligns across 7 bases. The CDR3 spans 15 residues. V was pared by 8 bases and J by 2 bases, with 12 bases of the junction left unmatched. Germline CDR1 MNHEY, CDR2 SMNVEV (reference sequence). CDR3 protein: CASRMNRDSPYEQYF. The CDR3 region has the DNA TGTGCCAGCCGTATGAACCGGGACAGCCCCTACGAGCAGTACTTC.

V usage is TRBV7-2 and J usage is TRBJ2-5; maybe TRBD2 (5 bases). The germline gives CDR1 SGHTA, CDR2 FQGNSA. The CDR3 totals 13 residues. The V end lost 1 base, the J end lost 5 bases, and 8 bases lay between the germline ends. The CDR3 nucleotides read TGTGCCAGCAGCTTAGTAGCGAGCGAGACCCAGTACTTC. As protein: CASSLVASETQYF. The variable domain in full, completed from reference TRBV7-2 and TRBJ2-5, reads GAGVSQSPSNKVTEKGKDVELRCDPISGHTALYWYRQSLGQGLEFLIYFQGNSAPDKSGLPSDRFSAERTGGSVSTLTIQRTQQEDSAVYLCASSLVASETQYFGPGTRLLVL.

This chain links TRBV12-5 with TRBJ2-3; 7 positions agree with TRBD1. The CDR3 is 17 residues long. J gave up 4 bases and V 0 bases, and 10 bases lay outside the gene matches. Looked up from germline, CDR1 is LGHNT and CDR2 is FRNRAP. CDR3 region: CASGLVYQGQVPDTQYF. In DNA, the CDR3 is TGTGCTAGTGGTTTGGTATACCAAGGACAGGTGCCAGATACGCAGTATTTT.

The CDR3 spells CASSAADYGYTF. DNA for the CDR3: TGTGCCAGCAGTGCGGCGGATTATGGCTACACCTTC. The gene calls are TRBV2 and TRBJ1-2; D not resolved. The V gene's germline CDR1 is SNHLY and CDR2 FYNNEI. The CDR3 contains 12 residues. V shed 4 bases and J shed 5 bases, with 8 bases lying between them.

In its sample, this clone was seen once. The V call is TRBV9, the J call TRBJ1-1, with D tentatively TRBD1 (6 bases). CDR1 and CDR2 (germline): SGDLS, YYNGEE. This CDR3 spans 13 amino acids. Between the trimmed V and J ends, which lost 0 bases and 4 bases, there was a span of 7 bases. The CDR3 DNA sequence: TGTGCCAGCAGCGTAGACAGGGCCACTGAAGCTTTCTTT. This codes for CASSVDRATEAFF.

The CDR3 DNA reads as TGTGCCAGTAGTATACCCGGGGTAGCGGGAGGCGAGCAGTACTTC. Translating gives CASSIPGVAGGEQYF. This sequence joins TRBV19 and TRBJ2-7; 10 bases line up with TRBD2. This CDR3 contains 15 residues. Trimming at V came to 2 bases and at J to 6 bases, leaving 7 bases not matched to a gene. The V gene's germline CDR1 is LNHDA and CDR2 SQIVND (reference sequence).

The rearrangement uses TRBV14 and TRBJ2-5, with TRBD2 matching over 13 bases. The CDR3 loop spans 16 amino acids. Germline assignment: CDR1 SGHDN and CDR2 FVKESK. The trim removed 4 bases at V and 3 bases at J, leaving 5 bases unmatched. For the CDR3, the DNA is TGTGCCAGCAGCCGAGGGGGACTAGCGGGAAAAGAGACCCAGTACTTC. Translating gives CASSRGGLAGKETQYF.

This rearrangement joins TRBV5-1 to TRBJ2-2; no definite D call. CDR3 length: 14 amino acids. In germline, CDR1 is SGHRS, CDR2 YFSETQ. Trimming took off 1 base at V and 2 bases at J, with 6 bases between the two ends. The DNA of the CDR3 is TGCGCCAGCAGCTTGACAGTTAACACCGGGGAGCTGTTTTTT. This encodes CASSLTVNTGELFF.

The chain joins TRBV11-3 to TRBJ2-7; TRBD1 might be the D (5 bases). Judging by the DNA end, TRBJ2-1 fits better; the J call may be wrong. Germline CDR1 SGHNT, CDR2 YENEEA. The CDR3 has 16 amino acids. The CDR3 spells CASSSQGSYSYNEQFF. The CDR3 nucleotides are TGTGCCAGCAGCTCCCAGGGATCCTATTCCTACAATGAGCAGTTCTTC.

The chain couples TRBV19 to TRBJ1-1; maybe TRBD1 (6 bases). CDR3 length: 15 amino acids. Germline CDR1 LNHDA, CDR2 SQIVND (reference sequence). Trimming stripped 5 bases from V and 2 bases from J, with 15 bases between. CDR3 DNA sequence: TGTGCCAGTAGTGTATACAGGGCGTCAAACACTGAAGCTTTCTTT. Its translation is CASSVYRASNTEAFF.

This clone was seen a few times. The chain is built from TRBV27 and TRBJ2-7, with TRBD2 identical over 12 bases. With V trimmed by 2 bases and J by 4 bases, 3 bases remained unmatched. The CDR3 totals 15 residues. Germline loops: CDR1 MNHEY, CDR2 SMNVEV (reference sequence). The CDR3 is CASSLALAGGYEQYF. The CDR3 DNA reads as TGTGCCAGCAGTTTAGCCCTAGCGGGAGGGTACGAGCAGTACTTC.

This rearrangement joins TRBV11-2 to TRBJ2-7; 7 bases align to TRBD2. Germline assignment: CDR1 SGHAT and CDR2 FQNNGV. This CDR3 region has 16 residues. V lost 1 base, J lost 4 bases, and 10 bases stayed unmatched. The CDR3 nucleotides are TGTGCCAGCAGCTTAGTCGGGGGGACTCCGGGGTACGAGCAGTACTTC. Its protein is CASSLVGGTPGYEQYF.

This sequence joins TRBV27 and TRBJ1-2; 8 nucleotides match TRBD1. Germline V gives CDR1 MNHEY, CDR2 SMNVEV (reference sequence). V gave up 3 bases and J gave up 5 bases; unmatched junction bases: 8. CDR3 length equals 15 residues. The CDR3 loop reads CASSFHRGQGYGYTF. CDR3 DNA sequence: TGTGCCAGCAGTTTCCATCGTGGACAGGGATATGGCTACACCTTC.

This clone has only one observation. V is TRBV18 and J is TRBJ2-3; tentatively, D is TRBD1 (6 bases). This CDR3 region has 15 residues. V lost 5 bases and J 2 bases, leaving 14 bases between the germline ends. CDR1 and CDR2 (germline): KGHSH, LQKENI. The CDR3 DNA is TGTGCCAGCTCATCTGGGACATCTACCACAGATACGCAGTATTTT. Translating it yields CASSSGTSTTDTQYF.

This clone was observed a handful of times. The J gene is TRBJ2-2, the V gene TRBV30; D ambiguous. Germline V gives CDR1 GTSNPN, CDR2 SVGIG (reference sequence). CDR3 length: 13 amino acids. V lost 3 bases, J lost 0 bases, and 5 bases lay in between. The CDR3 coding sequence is TGTGCCTGGAGACTTACGAACACCGGGGAGCTGTTTTTT. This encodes CAWRLTNTGELFF.

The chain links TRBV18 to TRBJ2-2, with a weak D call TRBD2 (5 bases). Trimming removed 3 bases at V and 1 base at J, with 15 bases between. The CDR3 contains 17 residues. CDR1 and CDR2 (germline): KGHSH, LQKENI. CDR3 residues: CASSPRRGMGNTGELFF. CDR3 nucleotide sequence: TGTGCCAGCTCACCTCGTAGAGGGATGGGGAACACCGGGGAGCTGTTTTTT.

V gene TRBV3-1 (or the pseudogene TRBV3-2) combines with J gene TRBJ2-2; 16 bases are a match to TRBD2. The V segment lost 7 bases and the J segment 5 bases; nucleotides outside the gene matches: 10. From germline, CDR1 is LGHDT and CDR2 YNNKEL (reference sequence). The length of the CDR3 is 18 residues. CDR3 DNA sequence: TGTGCCAGCACCCCCGGGACTAGCGGGGGGGCCTGGACCGGGGAGCTGTTTTTT. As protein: CASTPGTSGGAWTGELFF.